This paragraph reports one TCR beta chain. These data belong to a study of T-cell reconstitution after alpha-beta-depleted transplantation in children. Using unique molecular identifiers, the investigators prepared the TCRbeta library. TCRdb recomputed calls from the PCR reads with MiXCR, one row per CDR3 protein. The data hold approximately 640,000 distinct CDR3 sequences, with about 15% observed a single time. The V gene lost 5 bases and the J gene lost 3 bases, with 17 bases spanning the gap. CDR1 is SGHTA, CDR2 FQGTGA, per germline. The CDR3 is 15 residues long. The V and J genes are TRBV7-3 and TRBJ2-7; weak D call: TRBD2 (7 bases). The clonotype originates from a human donor who donated a stem cell graft to a child with acute myeloid leukemia. Sequenced here: PBMCs from the stem cell graft donor, sampled from the stem cell graft. CDR3 in amino acids: CASSPAAGHFYEQYF. CDR3 DNA sequence: TGTGCCAGCAGCCCGGCAGCGGGACATTTCTACGAGCAGTACTTC. The whole variable domain, remainder taken from reference TRBV7-3 and TRBJ2-7, is GAGVSQTPSNKVTEKGKYVELRCDPISGHTALYWYRQSLGQGPEFLIYFQGTGAADDSGLPNDRFFAVRPEGSVSTLKIQRTERGDSAVYLCASSPAAGHFYEQYFGPGTRLTVT.